The next 25 T cell receptor beta chains were all read from a single sample in a study of cytomegalovirus exposure and HLA in healthy donors. Clones were sequenced by immunoSEQ multiplex PCR, and TCRdb holds only the in-frame ones, with some missing. The sample shows more than 110,000 clones, approximately 94% of them seen only once. What was sequenced was PBMCs. The receptor set was obtained from a man in his late teens or twenties in good health and CMV-seropositive.

This rearrangement joins TRBV5-6 to TRBJ1-2; 12 nucleotides line up with TRBD1. This CDR3 has 15 residues. V dropped 1 base and J dropped 6; count of bases not matched to a gene: 4. Germline V lookup: CDR1 SGHDT, CDR2 YYEEEE. This chain's CDR3 is CASSLLGTGGNGYTF. CDR3 bases: TGTGCCAGCAGCTTGTTGGGGACAGGGGGCAATGGCTACACCTTC.

The sample holds one count of this clone. The rearrangement links TRBV9 to TRBJ1-1; D possibly corresponds to TRBD1 (5 bases). V lost 3 bases and J lost 7, with 10 bases in between. The germline V gene has CDR1 SGDLS and CDR2 YYNGEE. This CDR3 comprises 12 residues. CDR3 coding DNA: TGTGCCAGCAGCGGACAAGGACATGAAGCTTTCTTT. It codes for CASSGQGHEAFF.

The V call is TRBV11-2, the J call TRBJ1-6; no firm D call. V dropped 1 base and J dropped 9 bases, with 4 bases sitting between them. The germline V gene encodes CDR1 SGHAT and CDR2 FQNNGV. The length of the CDR3 is 12 residues. The CDR3 loop is CASSLVRSPLHF. In nucleotides, the CDR3 is TGTGCCAGCAGCTTAGTGCGTTCACCCCTCCACTTT.

In its sample, this clone was seen once. At one end the junction does not follow the germline gene, possibly because of a read error. The V and J genes are TRBV7-7 and TRBJ1-5, with D possibly being TRBD1 (5 bases). The CDR3 is 13 amino acids. Germline V lookup: CDR1 SSHAT, CDR2 FNYEAQ (reference sequence). The CDR3 nucleotides read TGTGCTAGCAGCCTAGACAGAAGTCAGCCCCAGCATTTT. Translation gives CASSLDRSQPQHF.

Notes on this clone: Relative to the germline gene, one junction end is altered; a read error may explain this. V gene TRBV10-3 combines with J gene TRBJ2-3, with 9 bases fitting TRBD2. This CDR3 comprises 15 residues. Germline loops: CDR1 ENHRY, CDR2 SYGVKD. CDR3 nucleotides: TGTGCCAGCAGTCTTAGCGGGAGTTCAACAGATACGCAGTATTTT. Its protein product is CASSLSGSSTDTQYF.

This clone was observed a single time. The rearrangement joins TRBV6-1 to TRBJ1-4; weak D call: TRBD1 (5 bases). CDR1 MNHNS and CDR2 SASEGT come from the germline V gene. The CDR3 has 14 residues. V lost 5 bases and J 5 bases, leaving 12 bases between the germline ends. CDR3 DNA sequence: TGTGCCAGCAGTCCGGGACGGGAGAATGAAAAACTGTTTTTT. It specifies CASSPGRENEKLFF.

The V gene is TRBV28, the J gene TRBJ1-4; 8 bases are a match to TRBD1. The CDR3 is made up of 16 amino acids. V gave up 3 bases and J gave up 3 bases; unmatched junction bases: 6. CDR1 is MDHEN, CDR2 SYDVKM, per germline. The CDR3 DNA reads as TGTGCCAGCAGTTTGGGCCAGGGGGCAGCTAATGAAAAACTGTTTTTT. Translating gives CASSLGQGAANEKLFF.

V usage is TRBV15 and J usage is TRBJ2-1; 9 bases fit TRBD1. The CDR3 totals 16 residues. Trimming cost V 1 base and J 6 bases; bases outside gene matches: 7. Germline CDR1 is LNHNV and CDR2 is YYDKDF (reference sequence). The CDR3 region has the DNA TGTGCCACCAGCAGAGGGGGGACAGGGAAGGTCAATGAGCAGTTCTTC. Protein product: CATSRGGTGKVNEQFF.

The V gene is TRBV7-2, the J gene TRBJ2-1, with D unresolved. V lost 0 bases and J 0 bases, leaving 6 bases between the germline ends. Germline V gene lookup returns CDR1 SGHTA and CDR2 FQGNSA. The CDR3 covers 15 residues. Here the CDR3 DNA reads TGTGCCAGCAGCTTAGCGATTAGCTCCTACAATGAGCAGTTCTTC. It codes for CASSLAISSYNEQFF.

V and J are TRBV28 and TRBJ2-4, with D possibly TRBD2 on 5 matching bases. Trimming left V 9 bases short and J 4 bases short, with 13 bases between. This CDR3 has 13 residues. From germline, CDR1 is MDHEN and CDR2 SYDVKM. CDR3 loop: CARDSGNKNIQYF. The DNA for the CDR3 is TGTGCCAGAGATTCCGGGAATAAAAACATTCAGTACTTC.

Notes on this clone: At one end the junction does not follow the germline gene, possibly because of a read error. V and J are TRBV28 and TRBJ2-7; 9 bases agree with TRBD2. This CDR3 comprises 15 residues. CDR1 and CDR2 (germline): MDHEN, SYDVKM. The CDR3 DNA is TGTGCCAGCAGCCCCTCCGGGACTAGCTCCAACGAGCAGTACTTC. This sequence encodes CASSPSGTSSNEQYF.

This clone was recorded only once. The V and J genes are TRBV27 and TRBJ2-5; 9 bases are shared with TRBD1. V was clipped by 4 bases and J by 5 bases; unmatched bases: 14. This CDR3 is 17 amino acids long. The germline V gene encodes CDR1 MNHEY and CDR2 SMNVEV (reference sequence). CDR3 bases: TGTGCCAGCAGTTCTTTCCGACAGGGGGAGGCTCTGGAGACCCAGTACTTC. It codes for CASSSFRQGEALETQYF.

This chain connects TRBV10-3 to TRBJ1-6, with D possibly matching TRBD1 (6 bases). V lost 9 bases, J lost 5 bases, and 14 bases lay in between. CDR3 length equals 14 residues. Germline CDR1 is ENHRY and CDR2 is SYGVKD. This chain's CDR3 is CAIGGDNNNSPLHF. CDR3 sequence (DNA): TGTGCCATTGGGGGGGACAACAATAATTCACCCCTCCACTTT.

The rearrangement joins TRBV5-4 to TRBJ2-1; TRBD2 is a possible D gene (6 bases). The CDR3 spans 17 residues. V lost 3 bases to trimming and J lost 0 bases, with 16 bases between them. Germline CDR1 and CDR2: SGHNT and YYREEE (reference sequence). CDR3 DNA: TGTGCCAGCAGCTCTTCTACGGCGGGACGCTCCTACAATGAGCAGTTCTTC. Its protein product is CASSSSTAGRSYNEQFF.

The rearrangement joins TRBV4-2 to TRBJ2-1; TRBD2 matches 7 bases. Germline V gene sequence: CDR1 LGHNA, CDR2 YNFKEQ. The ends lost 1 base at V and 10 bases at J; junction bases unmatched: 4. The CDR3 contains 13 residues. CDR3 bases: TGTGCCAGCAGCCAAGTCGCGGGAGTAGAGCAGTTCTTC. Amino acid sequence: CASSQVAGVEQFF.

This chain connects TRBV4-1 to TRBJ1-1; TRBD1 aligns across 9 bases. CDR3 length equals 15 residues. After removal of 4 bases from V and 0 bases from J, the junction contained 3 bases not matched to a gene. In germline, CDR1 is MGHRA, CDR2 YSYEKL. CDR3 in DNA: TGCGCCAGCAGCCCGCGGACAGGGGTGAACACTGAAGCTTTCTTT. Residues: CASSPRTGVNTEAFF.

V gene TRBV5-1 combines with J gene TRBJ2-1; D might be TRBD1 (6 bases). Germline-derived CDR1 and CDR2 are SGHRS and YFSETQ. V gave up 3 bases and J gave up 3 bases, with 10 bases separating them. This CDR3 has 14 amino acids. The CDR3 coding sequence is TGCGCCAGCAGCTCTAGGACAGTCTACAATGAGCAGTTCTTC. The encoded protein is CASSSRTVYNEQFF.

This chain connects TRBV5-8 to TRBJ2-1, with 9 nucleotides matching TRBD2. The CDR3 covers 16 residues. The V gene end was trimmed by 0 bases and the J gene end by 9 bases; junction bases not matched to a gene: 10. CDR1 and CDR2 from the germline V gene are SGHTS and YDEGEE. The CDR3 is CASSLELAGVGVEQFF. The DNA of the CDR3 is TGTGCCAGCAGCTTGGAATTAGCGGGAGTTGGGGTTGAGCAGTTCTTC.

V is TRBV27 and J is TRBJ2-5; D unclear. The ends were cut back, 6 bases at V and 3 bases at J, with 11 bases in the middle. CDR3 length: 13 amino acids. Germline-derived CDR1 and CDR2 are MNHEY and SMNVEV (reference sequence). CDR3 sequence reads: CASSPGYEETQYF. The CDR3 region has the DNA TGTGCCAGCAGCCCAGGCTACGAAGAGACCCAGTACTTC.

This chain connects TRBV19 to TRBJ1-2; perhaps TRBD1 as D (5 bases). The CDR3 consists of 13 residues. CDR1 and CDR2 from the germline V gene are LNHDA and SQIVND (reference sequence). V was shortened by 7 bases and J by 4 bases, with 13 bases between the two germline ends. CDR3 nucleotides: TGTGCCAGTAAGGGGCAGATTATCTATGGCTACACCTTC. Translated: CASKGQIIYGYTF. The whole variable domain, filled in from reference TRBV19 and TRBJ1-2, reads DGGITQSPKYLFRKEGQNVTLSCEQNLNHDAMYWYRQDPGQGLRLIYYSQIVNDFQKGDIAEGYSVSREKKESFPLTVTSAQKNPTAFYLCASKGQIIYGYTFGSGTRLTVV.

The chain employs TRBV6-4 and TRBJ2-3, with 9 bases fitting TRBD2. Germline values: CDR1 MRHNA, CDR2 SNTAGT. The junction had 10 bases not matched to a gene; V was cut back by 2 bases and J by 7 bases. The CDR3 consists of 16 residues. The CDR3 loop reads CASSDQPGLASNTQYF. As DNA, the CDR3 is TGTGCCAGCAGTGACCAACCGGGACTAGCCTCCAATACGCAGTATTTT.

The J gene is TRBJ2-7, the V gene TRBV7-2, with unresolved D. The length of the CDR3 is 13 residues. V was trimmed by 2 bases and J by 6 bases, leaving 11 bases between them. Germline values: CDR1 SGHTA, CDR2 FQGNSA. CDR3 protein: CASSLRLGAEQYF. CDR3 nucleotides: TGTGCCAGCAGCTTAAGACTCGGTGCCGAGCAGTACTTC.

The V and J genes are TRBV6-1 and TRBJ2-3; 8 positions match TRBD1. CDR1 is MNHNS and CDR2 is SASEGT in the germline V gene. V shed 2 bases, J shed 5 bases, and the junction held 9 bases outside the gene matches. This CDR3 has 16 amino acids. In nucleotides, the CDR3 is TGTGCCAGCAGTGAACGGGAAACAGGGGGAAAAGATACGCAGTATTTT. It translates to CASSERETGGKDTQYF.

The chain couples TRBV5-1 to TRBJ2-7; D perhaps matches TRBD2 (6 bases). CDR3 size: 14 residues. CDR1 SGHRS and CDR2 YFSETQ come from the germline V gene. Trimming pared 4 bases from V and 5 bases from J, leaving 16 bases between. The chain's CDR3 is CASSGRVAENEQYF. The DNA of the CDR3 is TGCGCCAGCAGCGGGCGGGTAGCGGAAAACGAGCAGTACTTC.

This clone occurred a few times. The chain recombines TRBV2 with TRBJ1-2; 8 bases fit TRBD1. CDR1 SNHLY and CDR2 FYNNEI come from the germline V gene. CDR3 length equals 13 residues. The V and J ends lost 6 bases and 6 bases, in that order; junction bases with no gene match: 6. The CDR3 region has the DNA TGTGCCAGCAGCGCGGACAGGGACGATGGCTACACCTTC. Its translation: CASSADRDDGYTF.